This TCR beta chain was recovered during a study of molecular identifiers for immune sequencing clone quantification. The overall study: Five aliquots were made in replicates from the RNA of about 20,000 or 100,000 naive CD8 cells, and four were sequenced. Study-wide points: In cases of identical TCR molecules sharing a barcode, highly expanded clone sizes could be underestimated.

Researchers sorted naive CD8 T cells as cells that were CD8+CD4-CCR7+CD45RA+. TCRdb ran MiXCR on the PCR reads and lists one entry per CDR3 protein. The data hold about 320,000 distinct CDR3 sequences, with about a fifth observed a single time. This clonotype has just a few counts. Antigen unknown. CDR3 length: 16 amino acids. V lost 2 bases, J lost 6 bases, and 10 bases stayed unmatched. Germline CDR1 and CDR2: MNHEY and SVGEGT. The gene calls are TRBV6-2 or TRBV6-3 and TRBJ2-3, with 8 nucleotides matching TRBD1. The sequenced sample consisted of naive CD8+ T cells from blood, with Jurkat cell RNA spiked in. The subset: FACS-sorted CD8+CD4-CCR7+CD45RA+ naive T cells. The clonotype originates from a human donor in good health. Some libraries in this study had Jurkat cell RNA spiked in. The CDR3 loop is CASSYEQGAAYDTQYF. The DNA for the CDR3 is TGTGCCAGCAGTTACGAGCAGGGGGCGGCTTACGATACGCAGTATTTT.